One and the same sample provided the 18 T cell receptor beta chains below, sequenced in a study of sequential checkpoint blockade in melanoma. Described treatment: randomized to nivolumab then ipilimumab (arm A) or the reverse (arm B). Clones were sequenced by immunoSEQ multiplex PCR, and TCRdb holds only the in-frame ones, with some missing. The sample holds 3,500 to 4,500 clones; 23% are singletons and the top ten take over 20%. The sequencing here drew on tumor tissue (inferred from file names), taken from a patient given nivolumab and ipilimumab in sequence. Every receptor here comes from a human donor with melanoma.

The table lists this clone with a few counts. The CDR3 loop reads CASSLVTQGYEQYF. CDR3 coding DNA: TGTGCCAGCAGTCTAGTCACTCAGGGCTACGAGCAGTACTTC. The rearrangement links TRBV28 to TRBJ2-7; tentatively, D is TRBD1 (5 bases). Trimming shortened V by 5 bases and J by 3 bases, and 14 bases separated the two germline ends. The CDR3 is 14 amino acids. CDR1 and CDR2 (germline): MDHEN, SYDVKM.

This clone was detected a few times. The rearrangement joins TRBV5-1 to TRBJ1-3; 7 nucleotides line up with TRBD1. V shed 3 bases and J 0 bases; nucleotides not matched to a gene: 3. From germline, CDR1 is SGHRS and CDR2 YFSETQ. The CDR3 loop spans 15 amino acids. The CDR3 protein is CASSWDSSSGNTIYF. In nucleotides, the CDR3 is TGCGCCAGCAGCTGGGACAGCTCCTCTGGAAACACCATATATTTT.

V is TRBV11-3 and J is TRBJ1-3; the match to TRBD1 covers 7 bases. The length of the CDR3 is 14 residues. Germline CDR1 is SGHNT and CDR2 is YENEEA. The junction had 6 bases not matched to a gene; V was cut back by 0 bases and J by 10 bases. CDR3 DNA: TGTGCCAGCAGCTTAGACAGGGGGACTCGGACCATATATTTT. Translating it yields CASSLDRGTRTIYF.

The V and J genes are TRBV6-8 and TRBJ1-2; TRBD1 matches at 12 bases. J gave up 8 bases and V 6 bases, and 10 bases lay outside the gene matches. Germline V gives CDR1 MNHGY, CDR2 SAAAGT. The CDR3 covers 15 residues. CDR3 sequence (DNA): TGTGCCAGCAGGGATCCGGGACAGGGGGCGTTCGGCTACACCTTC. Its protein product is CASRDPGQGAFGYTF.

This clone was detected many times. DNA for the CDR3: TGTGCCAGCAGCCCTCGATCAACCGGGGAGCTGTTTTTT. Translating it yields CASSPRSTGELFF. The chain employs TRBV7-4 and TRBJ2-2; no clear D. The germline gives CDR1 SGHVT, CDR2 SQSDAQ. The CDR3 is made up of 13 amino acids. V lost 5 bases, J lost 5 bases, and 9 bases lay in between.

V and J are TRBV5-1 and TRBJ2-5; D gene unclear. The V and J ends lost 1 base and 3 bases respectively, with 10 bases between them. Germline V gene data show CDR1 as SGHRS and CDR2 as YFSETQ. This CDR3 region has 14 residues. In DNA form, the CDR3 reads TGCGCCAGCAGCTTGTGGGTGGGCGAAGAGACCCAGTACTTC. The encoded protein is CASSLWVGEETQYF.

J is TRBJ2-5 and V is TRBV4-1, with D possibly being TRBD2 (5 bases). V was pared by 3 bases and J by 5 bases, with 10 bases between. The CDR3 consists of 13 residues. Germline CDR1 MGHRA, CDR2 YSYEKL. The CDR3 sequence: CASSQDPGETQYF. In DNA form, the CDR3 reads TGCGCCAGCAGCCAGGACCCGGGGGAGACCCAGTACTTC.

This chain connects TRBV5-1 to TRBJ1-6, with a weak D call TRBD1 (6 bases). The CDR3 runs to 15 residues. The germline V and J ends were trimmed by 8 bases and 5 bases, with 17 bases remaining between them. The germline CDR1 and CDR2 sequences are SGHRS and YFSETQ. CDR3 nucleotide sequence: TGCGCCAGTACCCAGGGGATAGGAGATAATTCACCCCTCCACTTT. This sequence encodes CASTQGIGDNSPLHF.

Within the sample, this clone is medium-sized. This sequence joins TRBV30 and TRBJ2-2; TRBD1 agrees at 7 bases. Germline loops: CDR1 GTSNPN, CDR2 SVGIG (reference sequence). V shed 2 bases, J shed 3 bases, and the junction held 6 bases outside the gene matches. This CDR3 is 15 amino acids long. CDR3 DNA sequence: TGTGCCTGGAGTATCGAGGGGGCCTACACCGGGGAGCTGTTTTTT. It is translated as CAWSIEGAYTGELFF.

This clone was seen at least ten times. CDR3: CASSLGTGGGEQYF. The CDR3 DNA sequence: TGTGCCAGCAGCTTAGGGACAGGCGGAGGCGAGCAGTACTTC. This chain links TRBV11-3 with TRBJ2-7; TRBD1 matches at 7 bases. Germline CDR1 SGHNT, CDR2 YENEEA. Losses at the gene ends were 1 base for V and 6 bases for J; bases not matched to a gene: 6. The CDR3 is 14 amino acids.

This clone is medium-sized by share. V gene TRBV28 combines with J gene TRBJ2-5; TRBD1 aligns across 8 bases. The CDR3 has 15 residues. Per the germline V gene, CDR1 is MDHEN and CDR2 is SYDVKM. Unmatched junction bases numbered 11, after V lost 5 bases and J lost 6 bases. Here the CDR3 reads CASSPDREWEKTQYF. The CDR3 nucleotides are TGTGCCAGCAGTCCGGACAGGGAGTGGGAAAAGACCCAGTACTTC.

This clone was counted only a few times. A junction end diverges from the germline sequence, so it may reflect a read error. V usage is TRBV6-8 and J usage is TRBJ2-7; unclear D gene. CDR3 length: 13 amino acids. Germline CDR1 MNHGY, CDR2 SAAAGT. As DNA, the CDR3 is TGTGCCATCAGTGACTTCTTTGGGGACGAGCAGTACTTC. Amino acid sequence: CAISDFFGDEQYF.

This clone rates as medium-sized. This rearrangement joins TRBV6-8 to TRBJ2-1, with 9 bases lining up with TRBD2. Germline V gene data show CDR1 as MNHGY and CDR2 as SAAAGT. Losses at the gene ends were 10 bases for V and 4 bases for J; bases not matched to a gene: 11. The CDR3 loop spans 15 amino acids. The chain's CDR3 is CAIMPGLADYNEQFF. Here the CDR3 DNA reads TGTGCCATCATGCCGGGACTAGCCGATTACAATGAGCAGTTCTTC.

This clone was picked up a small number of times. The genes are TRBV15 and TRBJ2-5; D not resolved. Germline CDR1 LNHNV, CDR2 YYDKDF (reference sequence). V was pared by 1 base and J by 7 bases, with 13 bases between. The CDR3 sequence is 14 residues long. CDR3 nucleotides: TGTGCCACCAGCAGAGGTCACTCCTCGGCGACCCAGTACTTC. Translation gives CATSRGHSSATQYF.

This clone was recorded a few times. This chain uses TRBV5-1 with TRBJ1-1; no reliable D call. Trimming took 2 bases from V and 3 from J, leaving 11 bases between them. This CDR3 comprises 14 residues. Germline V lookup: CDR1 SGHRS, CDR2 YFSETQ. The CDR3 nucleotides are TGCGCCAGCAGCTTCGAACCACGGGACACTGAAGCTTTCTTT. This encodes CASSFEPRDTEAFF.

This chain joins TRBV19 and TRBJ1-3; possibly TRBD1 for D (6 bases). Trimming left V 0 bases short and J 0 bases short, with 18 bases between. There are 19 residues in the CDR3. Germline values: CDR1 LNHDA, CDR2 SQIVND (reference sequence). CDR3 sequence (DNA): TGTGCCAGTAGTATAGATCCGACAGGCGATCCTCTCTCTGGAAACACCATATATTTT. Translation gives CASSIDPTGDPLSGNTIYF.

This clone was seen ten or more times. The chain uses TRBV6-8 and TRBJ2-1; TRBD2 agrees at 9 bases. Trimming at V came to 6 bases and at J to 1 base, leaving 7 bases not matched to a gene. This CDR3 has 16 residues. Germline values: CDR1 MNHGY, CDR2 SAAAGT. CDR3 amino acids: CASRTTSGPSYNEQFF. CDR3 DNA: TGTGCCAGCAGGACCACTAGCGGGCCTTCCTACAATGAGCAGTTCTTC.

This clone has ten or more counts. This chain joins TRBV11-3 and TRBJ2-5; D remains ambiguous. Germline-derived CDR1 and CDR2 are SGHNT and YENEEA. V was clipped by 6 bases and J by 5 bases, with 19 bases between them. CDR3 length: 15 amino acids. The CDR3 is CASSFMGSYTETQYF. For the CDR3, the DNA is TGTGCCAGCAGTTTCATGGGGTCTTATACGGAGACCCAGTACTTC.